A selection of T cell receptor beta chains follows, all from one sample in a study of cytomegalovirus exposure and HLA in healthy donors. The assay was immunoSEQ multiplex PCR, and TCRdb's table has in-frame clones only and misses some. This sample carries approximately 210,000 clones, around 88% of them seen once, and the ten largest clones take roughly 2.8%. Source material: PBMCs. The receptors derive from a woman under 30 in good health and CMV-seronegative. Each CDR3 is given with its conserved first and last residue. A D gene is named only where the DNA matches it firmly. Size is omitted from some rows. Given values are once, few, many or a class for expanded clones.

size,V,J,D,CDR3,DNA
-,TRBV6-1,TRBJ2-7,TRBD1,CASKVRGRYEQYF,TGTGCCAGCAAGGTGAGGGGGCGCTACGAGCAGTACTTC
once,TRBV7-2,TRBJ2-7,-,CASSSRAGQRSSPYEQYF,TGTGCCAGCAGCTCTAGGGCGGGACAGAGATCCTCCCCCTACGAGCAGTACTTC
once,TRBV2,TRBJ2-3,TRBD2,CASRRGTSGTDTQYF,TGTGCCAGCCGGCGGGGGACTAGCGGCACGGATACGCAGTATTTT
-,TRBV6-5,TRBJ1-1,-,CASSYLGGRTTEAFF,TGTGCCAGCAGTTACCTCGGGGGGCGGACCACTGAAGCTTTCTTT
-,TRBV6-6,TRBJ2-3,TRBD2,CASSYGLSGRSDTQYF,TGTGCCAGCAGTTATGGGCTCAGCGGGAGATCAGATACGCAGTATTTT
-,TRBV14,TRBJ2-7,-,CASSQAGAAVYEQYF,TGTGCCAGCAGCCAAGCAGGAGCGGCAGTCTACGAGCAGTACTTC
-,TRBV2,TRBJ2-1,-,CASRKVKGASSYNEQFF,TGTGCCAGCAGAAAAGTAAAAGGAGCGAGCTCCTACAATGAGCAGTTCTTC
-,TRBV7-9,TRBJ2-7,TRBD2,CASSLMAGGGQYF,TGTGCCAGCAGCTTAATGGCGGGAGGCGGGCAGTACTTC
-,TRBV9,TRBJ2-3,TRBD2,CASSVQSGRDWDTQYF,TGTGCCAGCAGCGTACAGAGCGGGAGGGACTGGGATACGCAGTATTTT
-,TRBV28,TRBJ1-2,TRBD1,CASSLLGTGPYGYTF,TGTGCCAGCAGTTTATTGGGGACAGGTCCCTATGGCTACACCTTC
-,TRBV7-9,TRBJ1-4,-,CASSSDESTNEKLFF,TGTGCCAGCAGCTCCGATGAGTCCACTAATGAAAAACTGTTTTTT
-,TRBV4-2,TRBJ1-6,TRBD1,CASSQDLGGQGASPLHF,TGTGCCAGCAGCCAAGATCTCGGCGGACAGGGGGCTTCACCCCTCCACTTT
-,TRBV6-1,TRBJ2-7,TRBD1,CASMTDRSSYEQYF,TGTGCCAGCATGACGGACAGGAGCTCCTACGAGCAGTACTTC
-,TRBV5-1,TRBJ2-1,TRBD1,CASSPIGRQGFNEQFF,TGCGCCAGCAGCCCGATCGGAAGACAGGGTTTCAATGAGCAGTTCTTC
-,TRBV29-1,TRBJ2-1,-,CSVEDPEGGNNYNEQFF,TGCAGCGTTGAAGATCCAGAAGGCGGGAATAACTACAATGAGCAGTTCTTC
-,TRBV2,TRBJ2-1,-,CASRQAASSYNEQFF,TGTGCCAGCAGACAAGCGGCGAGCTCCTACAATGAGCAGTTCTTC
-,TRBV27,TRBJ2-1,TRBD2,CASSRGLAGYNEQFF,TGTGCCAGCAGCAGGGGACTAGCGGGGTACAATGAGCAGTTCTTC
-,TRBV2,TRBJ1-1,-,CASSRGFDTEAFF,TGTGCCAGCAGTCGGGGTTTTGACACTGAAGCTTTCTTT
-,TRBV1,TRBJ2-5,-,CTSSHPPQRQETQYF,TGCACCAGCAGCCACCCCCCCCAGCGGCAAGAGACCCAGTACTTC
-,TRBV27,TRBJ2-7,-,CASLNRAQPYEQYF,TGTGCCAGCCTTAACAGGGCCCAGCCCTACGAGCAGTACTTC
once,TRBV28,TRBJ1-1,-,CAIKPLDSTEAFF,TGTGCCATCAAACCGTTGGACAGCACTGAAGCTTTCTTT
-,TRBV6-1,TRBJ2-5,TRBD2,CASSERLAGQTQYF,TGTGCCAGCAGTGAAAGACTAGCCGGGCAGACCCAGTACTTC
-,TRBV19,TRBJ1-2,-,CASTAGLIRGYTF,TGTGCCAGTACCGCCGGACTTATTAGGGGCTACACCTTC